Reported below is one T cell receptor (beta chain). Study processing details: Nucleated cell number was recorded as an estimate derived from reference gene primer amplification. Sequencing was performed with immunoSEQ multiplex PCR; in TCRdb, only in-frame clones are kept and a portion is missing. D and trimming were read from the DNA, whereas the V and J calls and clone size are those reported in that table. In the table there are more than 130,000 clones, approximately 90% of which are singletons. The data originate from a study of blood T cell repertoires in COVID-19. Study as a whole: From the United States, Italy and Spain came samples of acute and convalescent COVID-19.

V lost 5 bases to trimming and J lost 5 bases; unmatched junction nucleotides: 8. CDR1 and CDR2 from the germline V gene are SGHTA and FQGNSA. The CDR3 spans 16 residues. The chain employs TRBV7-2 and TRBJ2-2, with TRBD2 identical over 10 bases. Sequenced material: peripheral blood. The clonotype comes from a woman aged 40-49 years with acute or convalescent COVID-19. The chain's CDR3 is CASSLLAGVRTGELFF. For the CDR3, the DNA is TGTGCCAGCAGCCTCCTAGCGGGAGTGAGGACCGGGGAGCTGTTTTTT.